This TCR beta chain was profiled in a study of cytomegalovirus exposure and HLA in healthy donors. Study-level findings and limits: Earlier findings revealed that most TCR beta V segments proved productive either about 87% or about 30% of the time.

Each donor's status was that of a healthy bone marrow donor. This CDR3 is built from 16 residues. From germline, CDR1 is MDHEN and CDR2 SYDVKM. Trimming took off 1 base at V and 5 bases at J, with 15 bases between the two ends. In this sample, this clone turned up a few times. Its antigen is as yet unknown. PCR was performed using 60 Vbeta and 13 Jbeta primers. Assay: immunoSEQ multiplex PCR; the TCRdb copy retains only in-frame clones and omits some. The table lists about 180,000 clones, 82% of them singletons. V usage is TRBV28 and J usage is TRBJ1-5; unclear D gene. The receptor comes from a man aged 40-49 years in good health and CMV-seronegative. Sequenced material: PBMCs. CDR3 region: CASSLSGWAVDQPQHF. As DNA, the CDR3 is TGTGCCAGCAGTTTATCGGGGTGGGCAGTGGATCAGCCCCAGCATTTT.